Below, one T cell receptor beta chain is given with its context. The sample comes from a study of shared clonotypes between healthy human individuals. Libraries were prepared by immunoSEQ multiplex PCR; TCRdb keeps only in-frame clonotypes and omits some of them. The data contain 1.4 million to 1.5 million clones, over 95% of them singletons. This TCR was recovered from a man aged 25-45 years in good health. Sequencing input: naive CD4+ T cells sorted from blood. The subset denotes: CD45RA+ positively selected.

For the CDR3, the DNA is TGTGCCAGCTCACCCTCGCGACAGGGAAGCACAGATACGCAGTATTTT. Protein product: CASSPSRQGSTDTQYF. The chain links TRBV18 to TRBJ2-3, with 7 bases identical to TRBD1. The V and J ends lost 3 bases and 0 bases, in that order; junction bases with no gene match: 6. The CDR3 totals 16 residues. The germline V gene encodes CDR1 KGHSH and CDR2 LQKENI.